Included here is one T cell receptor (beta chain) sequence, with context. This entry is derived from a study of blood T cell repertoires in COVID-19. Study summary: T cells, B-cell-depleted T cells, or PBMCs supplied cDNA or gDNA.

In the original workflow: Reference gene primers were amplified, and this amplification served to estimate nucleated cell counts. Generated by immunoSEQ multiplex PCR, the TCRdb table keeps only in-frame clones and is missing some. Clone size and the V and J calls come from that table; the DNA yielded D and trimming. The sample lists 50,000 to 60,000 clones; 80% to 85% were seen once. While infection was still active, Seattle patients were enrolled and then followed longitudinally. Trimming removed 3 bases at V and 5 bases at J, with 10 bases between. This CDR3 is 13 amino acids long. The chain carries TRBV12-3 or TRBV12-4 and TRBJ1-1; D possibly corresponds to TRBD1 (5 bases). The sample taken for sequencing was peripheral blood. The origin of this receptor is an older man with COVID-19, enrolled during active disease. The CDR3 loop is CASSFGGITEAFF. The CDR3 bases are TGTGCCAGCAGTTTTGGGGGGATAACTGAAGCTTTCTTT.